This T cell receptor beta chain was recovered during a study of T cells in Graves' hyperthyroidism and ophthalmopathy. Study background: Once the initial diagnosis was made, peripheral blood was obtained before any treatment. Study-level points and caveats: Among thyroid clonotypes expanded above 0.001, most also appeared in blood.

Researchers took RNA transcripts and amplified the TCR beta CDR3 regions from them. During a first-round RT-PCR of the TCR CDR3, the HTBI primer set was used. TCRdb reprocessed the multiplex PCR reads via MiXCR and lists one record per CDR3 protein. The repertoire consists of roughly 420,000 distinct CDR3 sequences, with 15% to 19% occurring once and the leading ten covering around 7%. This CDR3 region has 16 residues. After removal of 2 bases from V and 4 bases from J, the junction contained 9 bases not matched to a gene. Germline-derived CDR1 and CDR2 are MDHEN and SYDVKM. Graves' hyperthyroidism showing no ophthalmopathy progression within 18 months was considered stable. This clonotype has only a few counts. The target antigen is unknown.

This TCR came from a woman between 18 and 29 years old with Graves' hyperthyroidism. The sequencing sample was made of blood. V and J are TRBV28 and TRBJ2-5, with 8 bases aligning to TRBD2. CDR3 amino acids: CASSLELGLAGETQYF. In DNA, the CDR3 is TGTGCCAGCAGTTTAGAGTTGGGGCTAGCGGGAGAGACCCAGTACTTC.